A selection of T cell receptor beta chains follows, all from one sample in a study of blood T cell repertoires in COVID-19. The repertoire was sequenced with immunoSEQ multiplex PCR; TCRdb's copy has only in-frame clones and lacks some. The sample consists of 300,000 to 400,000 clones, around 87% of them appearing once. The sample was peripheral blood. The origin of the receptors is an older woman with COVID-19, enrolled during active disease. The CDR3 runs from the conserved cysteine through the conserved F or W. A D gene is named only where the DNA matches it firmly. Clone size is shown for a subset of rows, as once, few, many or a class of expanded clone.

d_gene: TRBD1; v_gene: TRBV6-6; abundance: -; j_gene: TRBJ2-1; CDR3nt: TGTGCCAGCAGGCAGGGGGCGATCTACAATGAGCAGTTCTTC; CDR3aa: CASRQGAIYNEQFF
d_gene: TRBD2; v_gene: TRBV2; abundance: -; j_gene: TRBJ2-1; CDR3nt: TGTGCCAGCAGTGAATACGGGACTAGCGGATCCTACAATGAGCAGTTCTTC; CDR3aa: CASSEYGTSGSYNEQFF
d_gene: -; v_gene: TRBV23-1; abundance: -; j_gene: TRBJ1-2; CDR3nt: TGCGCCAGCAGTCAACAAACAGGTGTCTATGGCTACACCTTC; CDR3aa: CASSQQTGVYGYTF
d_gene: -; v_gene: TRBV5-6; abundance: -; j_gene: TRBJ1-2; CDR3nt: TGTGCCAGCAGCTTGGGGTATTCAGATGGCTACACCTTC; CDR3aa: CASSLGYSDGYTF
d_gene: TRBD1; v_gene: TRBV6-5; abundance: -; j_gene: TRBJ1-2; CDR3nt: TGTGCCAGCAGCGCTAACAGGGGTAGCTATGGCTACACCTTC; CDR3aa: CASSANRGSYGYTF
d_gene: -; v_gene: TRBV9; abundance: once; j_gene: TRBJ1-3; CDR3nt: TGTGCCAGCAGCGACCGGCAGGGATTTGGAAACACCATATATTTT; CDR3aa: CASSDRQGFGNTIYF
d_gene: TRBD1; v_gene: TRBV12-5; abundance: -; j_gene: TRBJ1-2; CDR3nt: TGTGCTAGTGGTTCAGGGACAGCGAACTATGGCTACACCTTC; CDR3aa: CASGSGTANYGYTF
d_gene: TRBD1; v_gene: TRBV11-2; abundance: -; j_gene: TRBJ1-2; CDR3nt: TGTGCCAGCAGCTTTTCTACAGGGGCCTTCTATGGCTACACCTTC; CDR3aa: CASSFSTGAFYGYTF
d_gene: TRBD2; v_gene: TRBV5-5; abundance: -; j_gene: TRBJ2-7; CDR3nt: TGTGCCAGCAGCTTGGCCGTCGGACTAGCAACCTACGAGCAGTACTTC; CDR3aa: CASSLAVGLATYEQYF
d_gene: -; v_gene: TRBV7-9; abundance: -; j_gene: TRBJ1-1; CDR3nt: TGTGCCAGCATCGGCGGCCCTGAAGCTTTCTTT; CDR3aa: CASIGGPEAFF
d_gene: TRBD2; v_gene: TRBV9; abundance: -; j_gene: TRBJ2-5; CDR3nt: TGTGCCAGCAGCGTAGGGATAGCGGGGGCCCCACAAGAGACCCAGTACTTC; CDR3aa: CASSVGIAGAPQETQYF
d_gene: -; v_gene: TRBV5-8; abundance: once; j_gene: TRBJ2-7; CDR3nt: TGTGCCAGCAGCTTGGGGCAGGGAACCTTCTACGAGCAGTACTTC; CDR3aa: CASSLGQGTFYEQYF
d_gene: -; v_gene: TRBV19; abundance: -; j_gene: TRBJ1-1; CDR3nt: TGTGCCAGTAGTAACAGGGAGTCAGCAGCTTTCTTT; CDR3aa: CASSNRESAAFF
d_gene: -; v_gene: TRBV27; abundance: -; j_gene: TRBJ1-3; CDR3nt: TGTGCCAGCTCAGGGGCCGGCCGCTGGAACACCATATATTTT; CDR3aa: CASSGAGRWNTIYF
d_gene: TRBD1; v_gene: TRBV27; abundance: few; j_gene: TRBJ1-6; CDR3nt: TGTGCCAGCAGTGCGACAGGGAGCTCCTATAATTCACCCCTCCACTTT; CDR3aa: CASSATGSSYNSPLHF
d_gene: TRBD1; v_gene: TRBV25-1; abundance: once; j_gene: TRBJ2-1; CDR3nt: TGTGCCAGCGGATGGACAGGCGAGCAGTTCTTC; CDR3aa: CASGWTGEQFF
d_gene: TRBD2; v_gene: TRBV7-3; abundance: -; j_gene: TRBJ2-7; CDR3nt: TGTGCCAGCAGCCAAGAGCGGGGAGGCGAGCAGTACTTC; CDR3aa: CASSQERGGEQYF
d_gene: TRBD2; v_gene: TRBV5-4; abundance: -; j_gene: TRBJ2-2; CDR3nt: TGTGCCAGCACCCGAGGACTAGCAGAGAACACCGGGGAGCTGTTTTTT; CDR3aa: CASTRGLAENTGELFF
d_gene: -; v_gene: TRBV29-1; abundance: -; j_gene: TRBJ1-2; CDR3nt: TGCAGCGTCGGTGACTTGTTTGACTATGGCTACACCTTC; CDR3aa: CSVGDLFDYGYTF
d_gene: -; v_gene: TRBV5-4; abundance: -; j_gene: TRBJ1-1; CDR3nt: TGTGCCAGCAGCTTCCGGGCAGGGGAGACAACTGAAGCTTTCTTT; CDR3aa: CASSFRAGETTEAFF
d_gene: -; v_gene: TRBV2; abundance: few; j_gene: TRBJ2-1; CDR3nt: TGTGCCAGCAGTTATTACAATGAGCAGTTCTTC; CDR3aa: CASSYYNEQFF
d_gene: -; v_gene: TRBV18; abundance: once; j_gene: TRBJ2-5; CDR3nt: TGTGCCAGCTCACCTCCAGGGCGCCAAGAGACCCAGTACTTC; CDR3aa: CASSPPGRQETQYF
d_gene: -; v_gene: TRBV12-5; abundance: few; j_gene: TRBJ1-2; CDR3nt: TGTGCTAGTGGTTTGGGGCAGGGTCGGGGCTACACCTTC; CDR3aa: CASGLGQGRGYTF
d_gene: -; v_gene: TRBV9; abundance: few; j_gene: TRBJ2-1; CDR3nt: TGTGCCAGCAGCACCCGGGACATAGACAATGAGCAGTTCTTC; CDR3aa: CASSTRDIDNEQFF
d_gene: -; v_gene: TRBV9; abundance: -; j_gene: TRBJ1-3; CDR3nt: TGTGCCAGCAGCGTAGATCCGGGGTCGTCTGGAAACACCATATATTTT; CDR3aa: CASSVDPGSSGNTIYF
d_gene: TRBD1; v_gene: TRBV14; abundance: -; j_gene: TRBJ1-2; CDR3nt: TGTGCCAGCAGCCAGGGGGGACAGTATGGCTACACCTTC; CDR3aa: CASSQGGQYGYTF
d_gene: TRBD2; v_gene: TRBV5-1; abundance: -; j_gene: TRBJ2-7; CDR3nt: TGCGCCAGCAGCTCAGGACTAGCGGGGGGGCTTCTCGAGCAGTACTTC; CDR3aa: CASSSGLAGGLLEQYF
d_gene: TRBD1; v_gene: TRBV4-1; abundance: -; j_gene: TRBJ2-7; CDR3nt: TGCGCCAGCAGCCAAGCCCACAGGGGAGTATACGAGCAGTACTTC; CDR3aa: CASSQAHRGVYEQYF
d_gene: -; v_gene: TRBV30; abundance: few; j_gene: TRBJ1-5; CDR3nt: TGTGCCTGTAGAGGCCATAGCAATCAGCCCCAGCATTTT; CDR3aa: CACRGHSNQPQHF
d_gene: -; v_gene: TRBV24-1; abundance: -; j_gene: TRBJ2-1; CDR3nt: TGTGCCACCAGTGATGGGGACTCTTACTACAATGAGCAGTTCTTC; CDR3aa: CATSDGDSYYNEQFF
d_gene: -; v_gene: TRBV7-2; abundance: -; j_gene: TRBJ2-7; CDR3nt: TGTGCCAGCAGCTTAAGCCCCAGGACAGTTCTCTCCTACGAGCAGTACTTC; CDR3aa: CASSLSPRTVLSYEQYF
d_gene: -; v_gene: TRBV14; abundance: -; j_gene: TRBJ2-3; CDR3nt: TGTGCCAGCAGCCAAGGTTTCCGGCGGGGTACAGATACGCAGTATTTT; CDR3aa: CASSQGFRRGTDTQYF
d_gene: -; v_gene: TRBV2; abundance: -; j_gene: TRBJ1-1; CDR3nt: TGTGCCAGCCAGCGGTCGGGAACTGAAGCTTTCTTT; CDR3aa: CASQRSGTEAFF
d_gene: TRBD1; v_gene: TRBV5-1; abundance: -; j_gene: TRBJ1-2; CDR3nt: TGCGCCAGCAGCGTGGACAGGCCTCGGAACTATGGCTACACCTTC; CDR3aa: CASSVDRPRNYGYTF
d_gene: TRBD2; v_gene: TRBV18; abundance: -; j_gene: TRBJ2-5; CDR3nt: TGTGCCAGCTCACCTTCACTAGCGGGGTCAGGAGGAGAGACCCAGTACTTC; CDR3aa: CASSPSLAGSGGETQYF
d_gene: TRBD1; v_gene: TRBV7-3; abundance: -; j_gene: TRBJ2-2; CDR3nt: TGTGCCAGCAGCTACCGACAGGGGGCGAGCACCGGGGAGCTGTTTTTT; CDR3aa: CASSYRQGASTGELFF
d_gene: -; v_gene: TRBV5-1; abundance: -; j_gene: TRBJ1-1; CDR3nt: TGCGCCAGCAGCGGGGGGGTTTTACTCGGGGCTTTCTTT; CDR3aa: CASSGGVLLGAFF
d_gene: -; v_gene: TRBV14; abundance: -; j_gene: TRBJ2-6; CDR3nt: TGTGCCAGCAGCCATCGGCTGTCAGGGGACCTTGCTGGGGCCAACGTCCTGACTTTC; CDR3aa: CASSHRLSGDLAGANVLTF
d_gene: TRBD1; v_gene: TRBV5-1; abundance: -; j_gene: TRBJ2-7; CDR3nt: TGCGCCAGCAGCCGGGACAGCCAGGGCGAGCAGTACTTC; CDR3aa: CASSRDSQGEQYF
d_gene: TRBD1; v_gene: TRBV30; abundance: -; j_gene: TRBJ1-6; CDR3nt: TGTGCCGCACAGGGGATGGATAATTCACCCCTCCACTTT; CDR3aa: CAAQGMDNSPLHF
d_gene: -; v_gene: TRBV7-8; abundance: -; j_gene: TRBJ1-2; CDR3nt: TGTGCCAGCAGCCCCCTCCCGGGAGGGATAAACTATGGCTACACCTTC; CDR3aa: CASSPLPGGINYGYTF
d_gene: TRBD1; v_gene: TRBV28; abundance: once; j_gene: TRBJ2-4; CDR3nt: TGTGCCAGCAGACTACAGGGGGTTGGAAACATTCAGTACTTC; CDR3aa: CASRLQGVGNIQYF
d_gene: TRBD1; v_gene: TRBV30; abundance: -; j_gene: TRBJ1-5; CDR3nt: TGTGCCTGGAGTGGGGACAGGGGGGGACAGCCCCAGCATTTT; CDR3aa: CAWSGDRGGQPQHF
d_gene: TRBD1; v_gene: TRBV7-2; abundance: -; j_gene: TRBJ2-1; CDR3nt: TGTGCCAGCAGCTTAGTGTACGGGACAGTTGTGGGTGAGCAGTTCTTC; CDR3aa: CASSLVYGTVVGEQFF
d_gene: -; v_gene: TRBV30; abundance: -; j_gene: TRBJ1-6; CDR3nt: TGTGCCTGGAGTGTACGAGTGGGCAATTCACCCCTCCACTTT; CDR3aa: CAWSVRVGNSPLHF